This T cell receptor beta chain was captured by sequencing in a study of PD-L1 blockade in urothelial cancer. Data came from immunoSEQ multiplex PCR; TCRdb stores just in-frame clones and leaves some out. The sample records about 88,000 clones, over 90% being singletons. V dropped 4 bases and J dropped 4; count of bases not matched to a gene: 3. This CDR3 is 15 amino acids long. CDR1 and CDR2 from the germline V gene are MDHEN and SYDVKM. The source is a man aged 60-69 years with urothelial cancer. The sequences come from PBMCs, collected around atezolizumab (anti-PD-L1) treatment. The V gene is TRBV28, the J gene TRBJ2-3; 12 positions agree with TRBD2. Here the CDR3 DNA reads TGTGCCAGCAGTTCTAGCGGGAGGGTAGCAGATACGCAGTATTTT. It is translated as CASSSSGRVADTQYF.